This entry lists 17 T cell receptor beta chains sequenced from one sample in a study of T cells expressing NK-cell markers. TCRdb reprocessed the 5' RACE reads and reports one entry per CDR3 protein, with no DNA. The table gives around 550,000 distinct CDR3 sequences; the top ten clones make up approximately 3.6% of it. Material: blood T cells: a sorted CD56 or NKG2C T cell subset, CD4+ or CD8+ T cells, or bulk PBMC T cells (not recorded which). The receptor source for this set is a man between 18 and 29 years old in good health.

CDR3 protein: CASSPGTEFGSPLHF. V is TRBV6-1 and J is TRBJ1-6; the D call of TRBD1 rests on TCRdb alone, since no DNA is present to check it. CDR3 size: 15 residues. From germline, CDR1 is MNHNS and CDR2 SASEGT.

V is TRBV12-3 or TRBV12-4 and J is TRBJ1-5. The CDR3 is made up of 14 amino acids. The CDR3 loop reads CASSLAAGYQPQHF.

The chain combines TRBV14 with TRBJ2-3; absent DNA, TCRdb's TRBD1 call cannot be checked. Germline values: CDR1 SGHDN, CDR2 FVKESK. This CDR3 has 17 amino acids. The chain's CDR3 is CASSQDLGRGLGDTQYF.

This chain uses TRBV3-1 with TRBJ2-1. From germline, CDR1 is LGHDT and CDR2 YNNKEL (reference sequence). The CDR3 contains 16 residues. The CDR3 spells CASSQERSRLYNEQFF.

The chain joins TRBV2 to TRBJ2-7; checking the TCRdb D call of TRBD1 is not possible without DNA. The V gene's germline CDR1 is SNHLY and CDR2 FYNNEI. The CDR3 extends over 15 amino acids. CDR3 loop: CASKTGDRVFYEQYF.

The V and J genes are TRBV6-5 and TRBJ2-3; checking the TCRdb D call of TRBD1 is not possible without DNA. The CDR3 totals 14 residues. Germline V gene data show CDR1 as MNHEY and CDR2 as SVGAGI. CDR3 region: CASSYRQGIDTQYF.

This chain links TRBV24-1 with TRBJ2-3; the D call of TRBD2 rests on TCRdb alone, since no DNA is present to check it. The CDR3 is 17 residues long. Looked up from germline, CDR1 is KGHDR and CDR2 is SFDVKD. CDR3 in amino acids: CATGPGTSGRALDTQYF.

The chain carries TRBV7-9 and TRBJ1-2; TCRdb's assignment of TRBD1 cannot be checked, as there is no DNA. The CDR3 contains 16 residues. CDR1 is SEHNR, CDR2 FQNEAQ, per germline (reference sequence). CDR3 amino acids: CASSYSGTENADGYTF.

J is TRBJ1-6 and V is TRBV7-9; TCRdb lists TRBD1, though no DNA is available to test this call. Germline-derived CDR1 and CDR2 are SEHNR and FQNEAQ (reference sequence). The CDR3 covers 16 residues. CDR3 residues: CASSESGRGKGSPLHF.

The chain combines TRBV12-3 or TRBV12-4 with TRBJ2-1; TCRdb's D call, TRBD2, is unchecked because there is no DNA. This CDR3 comprises 15 residues. CDR3 amino acids: CASSFRDPRENEQFF.

V and J are TRBV14 and TRBJ2-2. The CDR3 sequence is 13 residues long. Per germline, CDR1 SGHDN and CDR2 FVKESK. The CDR3 reads CASSQPASGELFF.

J is TRBJ2-5 and V is TRBV5-1; TCRdb's D call, TRBD1, is unchecked because there is no DNA. Germline loops: CDR1 SGHRS, CDR2 YFSETQ. This CDR3 has 13 amino acids. Here the CDR3 reads CASGGGGQETQYF.

J is TRBJ2-3 and V is TRBV14; absent DNA, TCRdb's TRBD1 call cannot be checked. Germline V lookup: CDR1 SGHDN, CDR2 FVKESK. This CDR3 spans 16 amino acids. CDR3 region: CASSQVGNRGTDTQYF.

CDR3 loop: CAISESASGSRSDTQYF. The chain uses TRBV10-3 and TRBJ2-3; no DNA is available, so the TRBD2 call from TCRdb remains unchecked. Germline CDR1 reads ENHRY; CDR2 reads SYGVKD. The CDR3 consists of 17 residues.

The chain has TRBV7-7 and TRBJ2-5; TCRdb proposes TRBD2, but this gene call is untestable without DNA. This CDR3 has 14 residues. CDR1 is SSHAT and CDR2 is FNYEAQ in the germline V gene (reference sequence). CDR3 region: CARQIPGGNGTQYF. The whole variable domain, remainder taken from reference TRBV7-7 and TRBJ2-5, is GAGVSQSPRYKVTKRGQDVTLRCDPISSHATLYWYQQALGQGPEFLTYFNYEAQPDKSGLPSDRFSAERPEGSISTLTIQRTEQRDSAMYRCARQIPGGNGTQYFGPGTRLLVL.

The chain couples TRBV5-6 to TRBJ2-1; TCRdb lists TRBD2, though no DNA is available to test this call. CDR3 length equals 16 residues. Germline CDR1 is SGHDT and CDR2 is YYEEEE. The CDR3 here is CASSLSSSGVYNEQFF.

This rearrangement joins TRBV7-9 to TRBJ2-7; the TRBD2 assignment by TCRdb is unverifiable without DNA. The CDR3 is 16 residues long. Germline V lookup: CDR1 SEHNR, CDR2 FQNEAQ (reference sequence). CDR3 sequence: CASSHQSGRTSYEQYF.